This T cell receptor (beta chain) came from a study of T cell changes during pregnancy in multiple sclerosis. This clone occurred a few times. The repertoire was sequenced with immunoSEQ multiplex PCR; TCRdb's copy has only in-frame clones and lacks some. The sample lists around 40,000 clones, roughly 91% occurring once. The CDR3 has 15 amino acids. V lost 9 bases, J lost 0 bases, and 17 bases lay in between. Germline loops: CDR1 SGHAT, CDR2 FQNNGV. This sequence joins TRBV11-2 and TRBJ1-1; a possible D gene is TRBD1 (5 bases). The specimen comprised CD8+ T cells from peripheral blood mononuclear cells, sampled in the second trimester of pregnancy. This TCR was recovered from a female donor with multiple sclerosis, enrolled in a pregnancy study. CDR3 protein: CASRTPDSLNTEAFF. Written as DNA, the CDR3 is TGTGCCAGTAGAACGCCTGACAGTTTGAACACTGAAGCTTTCTTT.